The 5 T cell receptor beta chains given below trace back to one sample, sequenced in a study of neurological immune-mediated disorders. TCRdb analysed the 5' RACE reads with MiXCR anew, one entry per CDR3 protein. The table lists roughly 38,000 distinct CDR3 sequences, 2.5% of them singletons. Material: PBMCs. These receptors came from a man younger than 40 with multiple sclerosis.

At least ten counts were recorded for this clonotype. This chain uses TRBV20-1 with TRBJ2-3, with D unresolved. Germline V gene lookup returns CDR1 DFQATT and CDR2 SNEGSKA (reference sequence). Trimming left V 1 base short and J 3 bases short, with 8 bases between. The CDR3 spans 13 residues. The CDR3 DNA follows: TGCAGTGCTAGAGTGTCTTCTACAGATACGCAGTATTTT. This encodes CSARVSSTDTQYF.

The sample holds many counts of this clonotype. The CDR3 nucleotides are TGTGCCAGCAGCCCGGGACTAGCGGGGGCTTTGGAGACCCAGTACTTC. This translates into CASSPGLAGALETQYF. The rearrangement links TRBV7-2 to TRBJ2-5; 14 nucleotides line up with TRBD2. From germline, CDR1 is SGHTA and CDR2 FQGNSA. V gave up 5 bases and J gave up 5 bases; unmatched junction bases: 7. This CDR3 spans 16 amino acids. Full variable domain (outside the CDR3, taken from reference TRBV7-2 and TRBJ2-5): GAGVSQSPSNKVTEKGKDVELRCDPISGHTALYWYRQSLGQGLEFLIYFQGNSAPDKSGLPSDRFSAERTGGSVSTLTIQRTQQEDSAVYLCASSPGLAGALETQYFGPGTRLLVL.

The rearrangement links TRBV20-1 to TRBJ2-5; 9 bases map to TRBD1. This CDR3 contains 17 residues. Unmatched junction bases numbered 11, after V lost 3 bases and J lost 0 bases. Germline V gives CDR1 DFQATT, CDR2 SNEGSKA (reference sequence). CDR3 nucleotide sequence: TGCAGTGCTAGGGCTCTGAACGGACAGGGGTACCAAGAGACCCAGTACTTC. Translating gives CSARALNGQGYQETQYF.

This clonotype was detected many times. V usage is TRBV6-6 and J usage is TRBJ2-2; TRBD1 or TRBD2 may be the D gene (6 bases each). Trimming took off 5 bases at V and 0 bases at J, with 13 bases between the two ends. The germline V gene encodes CDR1 MNHNY and CDR2 SVGAGI (reference sequence). This CDR3 comprises 16 residues. CDR3 in DNA: TGTGCCAGCAGTCTAGTGAGGGGGGCGAACACCGGGGAGCTGTTTTTT. Residues: CASSLVRGANTGELFF.

This clonotype has a count of ten or more. V gene TRBV13 combines with J gene TRBJ2-3; D unresolved. The germline V and J ends were trimmed by 3 bases and 0 bases, with 16 bases remaining between them. Germline V gene lookup returns CDR1 PRHDT and CDR2 FYEKMQ (reference sequence). CDR3 length: 17 amino acids. CDR3 nucleotide sequence: TGTGCCAGCAGCTTTTATGTTGGTACCTCTAGCACAGATACGCAGTATTTT. Translated, it gives CASSFYVGTSSTDTQYF.